The clone carrying this T cell receptor beta chain was counted a few times. The antigen remains undetermined. This sample stems from a study of neurological immune-mediated disorders. Findings and limits, study-wide: Expanded clones shared no CDR3 amino acid sequences across subjects, suggesting private repertoires in all groups.

Unsorted libraries came from 2 million PBMCs stored at -80 °C. cDNA was made by 5'RACE with 10-nucleotide random UMIs. The authors obtained over 170 million TCR-beta sequences from 15-18 subjects per sequencing run. A single record per CDR3 protein comes from TCRdb applying MiXCR to the 5' RACE reads. The table includes 53,000 or so distinct CDR3 sequences, roughly 13% detected once. The CDR3 runs to 15 residues. The ends were cut back, 5 bases at V and 7 bases at J, with 19 bases in the middle. CDR1 is SGHRS, CDR2 YFSETQ, per germline. The clonotype comes from a woman aged 60 to 75 with HTLV-1-associated myelopathy (HAM/TSP). Sequenced material: PBMCs. V usage is TRBV5-1 and J usage is TRBJ2-1; D possibly matches TRBD1 or TRBD2 (5 bases each). This CDR3 reads CASRKPGTEGNEQFF. The CDR3 DNA sequence: TGCGCCAGCAGAAAGCCCGGGACCGAGGGGAATGAGCAGTTCTTC.